This entry features one T cell receptor beta chain sequence. Its cognate antigen is unknown. The CDR3 is made up of 14 amino acids. Trimming took off 1 base at V and 6 bases at J, with 10 bases between the two ends. CDR1 and CDR2 (germline): LNHNV, YYDKDF (reference sequence). The source of the sample is a study of T cell repertoires in cytomegalovirus infection. Points from the study as a whole: The ex vivo response was dominated by HLA-C-restricted CMV-specific TCR beta clonotypes.

TCRdb ran MiXCR on the reads and lists one entry per CDR3 protein. The data contain about 400,000 distinct CDR3 sequences, about a sixth of them seen just once; the ten biggest clones take up 7.5% to 9%. Sequences were obtained from PBMCs. The receptor was isolated from a human donor in good health (CMV status not recorded). Some clones in this sample may be carry-over from other donors' samples. The chain combines TRBV15 with TRBJ2-4; D possibly corresponds to TRBD1 (6 bases). This chain's CDR3 is CATSRGRDINIQYF. CDR3 DNA sequence: TGTGCCACCAGCAGAGGACGGGACATAAACATTCAGTACTTC.